The rows below give T cell receptor beta chains drawn from one sample of a study of post-analysis software for immune sequencing data. Via MiXCR, TCRdb re-called the PCR reads, giving one row per CDR3 protein. The sample consists of roughly 400,000 distinct CDR3 sequences, over 30% of them appearing once. The specimen sequenced was blood. Receptors were obtained from a girl aged 2-10 years with multiple sclerosis. CDR3s leave out the opening cysteine and the closing phenylalanine or tryptophan.

>TRBV10-3
ASPAGYEQY
>TRBV21-1
ASSLRLAGGAYEQY
>TRBV28
ASSQNRLAGEGTQY
>TRBV13
ASSLRGREQY
>TRBV12-5
ASGLVGGRLEKTQY
>TRBV20-1
SARSNEQF
>TRBV20-1
SARAWPGVNNEQF
>TRBV6-6
ASSYSPGSPEAF
>TRBV10-3
AISAGQGAWRNEQY
>TRBV12-3/TRBV12-4
ASASGTANTEAF
>TRBV20-1
SAVGPAPSTDTQY
>TRBV29-1
SIQTSTYTDTQY
>TRBV5-1
ASSFAEKGTEAF
>TRBV6-2/TRBV6-3
ASSYIGGREQY
>TRBV5-1
ASSLGGGSEQF
>TRBV4-1
ASSQQLGELNIRY
>TRBV5-4
ASSLAPVTGFGAKNIQY
>TRBV7-2
ASSLRTSGRVFVDHIQY
>TRBV12-3/TRBV12-4
ASTRNQGRNERF
>TRBV6-7
ASSRPIANEQF
>TRBV6-6
ASSYSGGQGLISPLH
>TRBV19
ASSIDRKGTGYT
>TRBV4-2
ASSTRDHYEQY
>TRBV12-3/TRBV12-4
ASSFGGGTTGEQF
>TRBV12-3/TRBV12-4
ASSFRPDRIANEKLF